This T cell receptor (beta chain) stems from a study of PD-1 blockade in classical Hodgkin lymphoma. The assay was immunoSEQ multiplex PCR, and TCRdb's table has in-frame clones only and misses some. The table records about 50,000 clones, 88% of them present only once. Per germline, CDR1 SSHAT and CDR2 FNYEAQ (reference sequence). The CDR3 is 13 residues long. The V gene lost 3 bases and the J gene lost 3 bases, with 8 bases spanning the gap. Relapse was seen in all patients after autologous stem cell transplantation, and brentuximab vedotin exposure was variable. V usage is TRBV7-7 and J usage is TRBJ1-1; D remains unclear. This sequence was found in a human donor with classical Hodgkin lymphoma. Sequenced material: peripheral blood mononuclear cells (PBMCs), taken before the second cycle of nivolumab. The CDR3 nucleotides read TGTGCCAGCAGCTTGGAGTTGTACACTGAAGCTTTCTTT. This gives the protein CASSLELYTEAFF.